This T cell receptor (beta chain) was obtained from a study of cytomegalovirus exposure and HLA in healthy donors. In germline, CDR1 is MNHEY, CDR2 SVGAGI. V lost 5 bases, J lost 6 bases, and 5 bases stayed unmatched. The CDR3 spans 13 residues. Sequencing was performed with immunoSEQ multiplex PCR; in TCRdb, only in-frame clones are kept and a portion is missing. The top ten clones hold over 1.5% of a sample with some 70,000 clones, approximately 90% of them seen once. From the approximately 120-subject validation cohort, which was separate from the roughly 710-subject first cohort, the donors were drawn.

V and J are TRBV6-5 and TRBJ2-7, with TRBD2 matching over 9 bases. Material for sequencing was PBMCs. The receptor was derived from a young woman in good health and CMV-seronegative. CDR3 sequence: CASSTGLASEQYF. CDR3 sequence (DNA): TGTGCCAGCAGTACGGGACTAGCCAGCGAGCAGTACTTC.